One and the same sample provided the 23 T cell receptor beta chains below, sequenced in a study of blood T cell repertoires in COVID-19. The method was immunoSEQ multiplex PCR; TCRdb's version includes in-frame clones alone and lacks a portion of them. This table holds over 150,000 clones, about 80% found once. The source material was peripheral blood. Every receptor here comes from a man aged 55 to 69 with acute or convalescent COVID-19.

The chain carries TRBV7-9 and TRBJ2-1; D may be TRBD2 (6 bases). The V gene lost 5 bases and the J gene lost 3 bases, with 11 bases spanning the gap. Germline V CDR1 and CDR2: SEHNR, FQNEAQ (reference sequence). The CDR3 has 14 residues. For the CDR3, the DNA is TGTGCCAGCAGCCTCGGGGGTGACTACAATGAGCAGTTCTTC. It encodes CASSLGGDYNEQFF.

The chain employs TRBV6-5 and TRBJ1-1; D may be TRBD1 (5 bases). Per the germline V gene, CDR1 is MNHEY and CDR2 is SVGAGI. The length of the CDR3 is 13 residues. The V gene lost 11 bases and the J gene lost 0 bases, with 13 bases spanning the gap. DNA of the CDR3: TGTGCCGGCCGCGGGACGGTGAACACTGAAGCTTTCTTT. Its translation: CAGRGTVNTEAFF.

The CDR3 here is CASSPIQLAGSTDTQYF. The CDR3 DNA reads as TGTGCCAGCAGTCCTATTCAGCTAGCGGGGAGCACAGATACGCAGTATTTT. The rearrangement links TRBV27 to TRBJ2-3, with TRBD2 identical over 9 bases. This CDR3 spans 17 amino acids. CDR1 and CDR2 from the germline V gene are MNHEY and SMNVEV (reference sequence). V lost 5 bases and J lost 0; bases outside the gene matches: 9.

The chain links TRBV30 to TRBJ2-3; 9 nucleotides agree with TRBD2. Looked up from germline, CDR1 is GTSNPN and CDR2 is SVGIG (reference sequence). The CDR3 spans 13 residues. Trimming cost V 3 bases and J 5 bases; bases outside gene matches: 3. The CDR3 bases are TGTGCCTGGAGGGGACTAGCCTTAGATACGCAGTATTTT. Protein: CAWRGLALDTQYF.

The chain is built from TRBV6-2 or TRBV6-3 and TRBJ2-7; 11 nucleotides agree with TRBD2. The V gene's germline CDR1 is MNHEY and CDR2 SVGEGT. The J segment lost 0 bases and the V segment lost 3 bases, leaving 10 bases of the junction unmatched. This CDR3 is built from 18 residues. The CDR3 coding sequence is TGTGCCAGCAGTTATTTGCTAGCGGGGGGCCAATTCTCCTACGAGCAGTACTTC. It translates to CASSYLLAGGQFSYEQYF.

This chain uses TRBV30 with TRBJ2-7; a possible D gene is TRBD1 (5 bases). Looked up from germline, CDR1 is GTSNPN and CDR2 is SVGIG (reference sequence). Trimming stripped 0 bases from V and 2 bases from J, with 8 bases between. The CDR3 loop spans 13 amino acids. The CDR3 here is CAWSVQAAYEQYF. The CDR3 coding sequence is TGTGCCTGGAGTGTACAGGCTGCCTACGAGCAGTACTTC.

The rearrangement uses TRBV25-1 and TRBJ1-4; D uncertain. Germline V gives CDR1 MGHDK, CDR2 SYGVNS. This CDR3 contains 14 residues. V gave up 1 base and J gave up 7 bases, with 10 bases separating them. The CDR3, as DNA: TGTGCCAGCAGTGAATTCGAGGGATTTGAAAAACTGTTTTTT. Residues: CASSEFEGFEKLFF.

The V call is TRBV12-3 or TRBV12-4, the J call TRBJ1-1; the D gene is possibly TRBD1 (5 bases). This CDR3 has 12 amino acids. V lost 4 bases and J 5 bases, leaving 8 bases between the germline ends. The CDR3 sequence: CASSYGGTEAFF. CDR3 coding DNA: TGTGCCAGCAGTTACGGGGGGACTGAAGCTTTCTTT.

This clone has only a few counts. The chain carries TRBV5-6 and TRBJ1-2; TRBD1 might be the D (5 bases). Per germline, CDR1 SGHDT and CDR2 YYEEEE. The CDR3 extends over 13 amino acids. V was pared by 0 bases and J by 4 bases, with 7 bases between. The CDR3: CASSLGDSYGYTF. The DNA of the CDR3 is TGTGCCAGCAGCTTGGGAGACAGCTATGGCTACACCTTC. The full variable domain, its missing parts supplied by reference TRBV5-6 and TRBJ1-2, is DAGVTQSPTHLIKTRGQQVTLRCSPKSGHDTVSWYQQALGQGPQFIFQYYEEEERQRGNFPDRFSGHQFPNYSSELNVNALLLGDSALYLCASSLGDSYGYTFGSGTRLTVV.

V and J are TRBV7-8 and TRBJ1-1; D call uncertain. V lost 9 bases and J lost 2, with 16 bases in between. Germline CDR1 and CDR2: SGHVS and FQNEAQ. The CDR3 is made up of 14 amino acids. In DNA, the CDR3 is TGTGCCAGTGGTGTGAGGAGGGTAAACACTGAAGCTTTCTTT. This translates into CASGVRRVNTEAFF.

The chain uses TRBV11-2 and TRBJ1-6; a weak D match, TRBD1 (6 bases). The CDR3 loop spans 18 amino acids. V dropped 3 bases and J dropped 0 bases, with 15 bases sitting between them. CDR1 is SGHAT, CDR2 FQNNGV, per germline. The CDR3 bases are TGTGCCAGCAGCTTGGGACACGATCCTAACTCCTATAATTCACCCCTCCACTTT. This encodes CASSLGHDPNSYNSPLHF.

Here the CDR3 reads CASSLRPAGMRADTQYF. DNA for the CDR3: TGTGCCAGCAGCCTCCGCCCGGCCGGCATGAGGGCAGATACGCAGTATTTT. This rearrangement joins TRBV7-6 to TRBJ2-3; D might be TRBD2 (5 bases). V was trimmed by 5 bases and J by 4 bases, leaving 22 bases between them. The CDR3 loop spans 17 amino acids. Germline assignment: CDR1 SGHVS and CDR2 FNYEAQ.

This chain links TRBV4-3 with TRBJ2-1; tentative D call: TRBD2 (7 bases). This CDR3 has 14 amino acids. Trimming took 4 bases from V and 9 from J, leaving 16 bases between them. From germline, CDR1 is LGHNA and CDR2 YSLEER. CDR3: CASSRGEAGAEQFF. CDR3 nucleotide sequence: TGCGCCAGCAGCCGAGGGGAGGCGGGGGCTGAGCAGTTCTTC.

This sequence joins TRBV2 and TRBJ2-6, with D perhaps TRBD1 (6 bases). Germline V CDR1 and CDR2: SNHLY, FYNNEI. V lost 7 bases, J lost 0 bases, and 10 bases lay in between. The CDR3 length is 15 residues. CDR3 DNA: TGTGCCAGCAAGGACAGAGCCTCTGGGGCCAACGTCCTGACTTTC. Amino acid sequence: CASKDRASGANVLTF. Full variable domain (missing parts from reference TRBV2 and TRBJ2-6): EPEVTQTPSHQVTQMGQEVILRCVPISNHLYFYWYRQILGQKVEFLVSFYNNEISEKSEIFDDQFSVERPDGSNFTLKIRSTKLEDSAMYFCASKDRASGANVLTFGAGSRLTVL.

V and J are TRBV2 and TRBJ2-7, with 10 positions matching TRBD1. V lost 3 bases to trimming and J lost 1 base; unmatched junction nucleotides: 6. The germline gives CDR1 SNHLY, CDR2 FYNNEI. The CDR3 runs 16 residues. The CDR3 loop reads CASSDFRDRGSYEQYF. CDR3 nucleotide sequence: TGTGCCAGCAGTGATTTCCGGGACAGGGGTTCCTACGAGCAGTACTTC.

The rearrangement joins TRBV14 to TRBJ1-1; D is ambiguous. V gave up 6 bases and J gave up 3 bases, with 11 bases separating them. This CDR3 comprises 13 residues. Germline CDR1 and CDR2: SGHDN and FVKESK. The CDR3 here is CASSQQRYTEAFF. CDR3 coding DNA: TGTGCCAGCAGTCAACAGAGGTACACTGAAGCTTTCTTT. Combining the CDR3 with reference TRBV14 and TRBJ1-1 gives the whole variable domain EAGVTQFPSHSVIEKGQTVTLRCDPISGHDNLYWYRRVMGKEIKFLLHFVKESKQDESGMPNNRFLAERTGGTYSTLKVQPAELEDSGVYFCASSQQRYTEAFFGQGTRLTVV.

Points on this clone: Other DNA sequences in this sample translate to the same CDR3. The V call is TRBV2, the J call TRBJ2-7, with 12 bases matching TRBD2. J gave up 3 bases and V 4 bases, and 4 bases lay outside the gene matches. The length of the CDR3 is 15 residues. CDR1 is SNHLY and CDR2 is FYNNEI in the germline V gene. The CDR3 region is CASSAGTSGYYEQYF. Here the CDR3 DNA reads TGTGCCAGCAGTGCCGGGACTAGCGGGTACTACGAGCAGTACTTC.

This clone has only one observation. The chain recombines TRBV9 with TRBJ2-1, with D tentatively TRBD1 (6 bases). V was cut by 2 bases and J by 4 bases, with 16 bases left in between. The germline CDR1 and CDR2 sequences are SGDLS and YYNGEE. The CDR3 is 16 amino acids. CDR3 bases: TGTGCCAGCAGCGTTAATACAGGGCTGGGTTACAATGAGCAGTTCTTC. Its protein is CASSVNTGLGYNEQFF.

The V gene is TRBV7-6, the J gene TRBJ1-6; 7 bases fit TRBD1. Trimming cost V 5 bases and J 3 bases; bases outside gene matches: 4. Germline CDR1 SGHVS, CDR2 FNYEAQ. The CDR3 covers 15 residues. CDR3 sequence: CASSQGTDYNSPLHF. The CDR3 DNA reads as TGTGCCAGCAGCCAAGGGACAGACTATAATTCACCCCTCCACTTT.

V usage is TRBV4-1 and J usage is TRBJ1-2; D is uncertain. The CDR3 is 13 amino acids. Germline V gene data show CDR1 as MGHRA and CDR2 as YSYEKL. V lost 1 base, J lost 4 bases, and 7 bases lay in between. The CDR3 loop reads CASSQVPLYGYTF. The CDR3, as DNA: TGCGCCAGCAGCCAAGTTCCCCTCTATGGCTACACCTTC.

The chain links TRBV15 to TRBJ2-5; TRBD2 agrees at 8 bases. The CDR3 totals 17 residues. The germline gives CDR1 LNHNV, CDR2 YYDKDF (reference sequence). V trimming: 3 bases; J trimming: 2 bases; junction bases outside the gene matches: 11. CDR3 region: CATSRSSAGGLQETQYF. In nucleotides, the CDR3 is TGTGCCACCAGCAGGTCAAGCGCGGGGGGCTTACAAGAGACCCAGTACTTC.

The chain has TRBV3-1 (or the pseudogene TRBV3-2) and TRBJ2-6, with 11 bases that match TRBD1. Germline-derived CDR1 and CDR2 are LGHDT and YNNKEL (reference sequence). This CDR3 contains 17 residues. With 8 bases clipped from V and 2 bases from J, the junction kept 8 bases outside the gene matches. The DNA for the CDR3 is TGTGCCAGCGGCGGACAGGGGGCTGGGGCTGGGGCCAACGTCCTGACTTTC. Its protein product is CASGGQGAGAGANVLTF.

The CDR3 protein is CASNNPPYEQYF. In DNA, the CDR3 is TGTGCCAGCAACAACCCCCCCTACGAGCAGTACTTC. The chain links TRBV3-1 (or the pseudogene TRBV3-2) to TRBJ2-7; D not resolved. From germline, CDR1 is LGHDT and CDR2 YNNKEL (reference sequence). V dropped 7 bases and J dropped 2 bases, with 9 bases sitting between them. The CDR3 length is 12 residues.